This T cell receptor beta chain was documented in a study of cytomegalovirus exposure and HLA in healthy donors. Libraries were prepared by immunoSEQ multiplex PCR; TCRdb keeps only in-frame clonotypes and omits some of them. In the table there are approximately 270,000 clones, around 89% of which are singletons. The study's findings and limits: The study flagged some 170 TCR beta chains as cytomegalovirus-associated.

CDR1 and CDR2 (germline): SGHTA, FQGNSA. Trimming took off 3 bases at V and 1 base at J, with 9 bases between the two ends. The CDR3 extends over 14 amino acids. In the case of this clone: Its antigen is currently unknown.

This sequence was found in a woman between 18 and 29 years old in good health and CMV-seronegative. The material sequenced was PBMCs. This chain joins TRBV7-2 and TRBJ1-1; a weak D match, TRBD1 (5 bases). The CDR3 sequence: CASSFQGKNTEAFF. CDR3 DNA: TGTGCCAGCAGCTTTCAGGGTAAGAACACTGAAGCTTTCTTT.